This TCR beta chain was recovered during a study of T cells of healthy individuals. Per germline, CDR1 SGHKS and CDR2 YYEKEE (reference sequence). Trimming left V 4 bases short and J 1 base short, with 15 bases between. The CDR3 extends over 16 amino acids. TCRdb independently ran MiXCR on the 5' RACE reads; one entry per CDR3 protein. The table lists 65,000 to 90,000 distinct CDR3 sequences, approximately 5.4% of them singletons. This clonotype was counted a few times. The chain is built from TRBV5-5 and TRBJ2-1; either TRBD1 or TRBD2 may fit D (5 bases each). This clonotype originated in a female donor in good health. As DNA, the CDR3 is TGTGCCAGCAGCCCGACAGTTGGACTTTCCTACAATGAGCAGTTCTTC. Encoded protein: CASSPTVGLSYNEQFF.